Shown below are 12 T cell receptor beta chains from a single sample sequenced in a study of response to subunit inactivated influenza vaccine. TCRdb re-analysed the RT-PCR reads in MiXCR, keeping a single row per CDR3 protein. The sample includes fewer than 700,000 distinct CDR3 sequences, 10% to 15% of them seen just once. The sample here was PBMCs from blood, taken 45 days after vaccination. The receptors come from a man aged 50 or older who received an inactivated influenza vaccine.

Note on this clonotype: An end of the junction does not agree with germline; a read error may underlie this. The V gene is TRBV12-3 or TRBV12-4, the J gene TRBJ1-5; 9 nucleotides match TRBD1. The CDR3 is 14 amino acids. The CDR3 sequence: CASSSGTGPYPQNF. CDR3 DNA sequence: TGTGCCAGCAGTTCCGGGACAGGGCCTTATCCCCAGAATTTT.

The V call is TRBV2, the J call TRBJ2-1; TRBD2 matches at 9 bases. V gave up 9 bases and J gave up 5 bases; unmatched junction bases: 8. The CDR3 is 14 amino acids. Germline lookup yields CDR1 SNHLY and CDR2 FYNNEI. DNA for the CDR3: TGTGCCAGTCAAGGGACTAGCCAACACAATGAGCAGTTCTTC. It translates to CASQGTSQHNEQFF.

This clonotype was found a few times. This chain connects TRBV28 to TRBJ2-3; 10 nucleotides align to TRBD1. The CDR3 loop spans 16 amino acids. The V and J ends lost 5 bases and 2 bases, in that order; junction bases with no gene match: 7. Germline CDR1 reads MDHEN; CDR2 reads SYDVKM. CDR3 region: CASSTIGTGDTDTQYF. The DNA for the CDR3 is TGTGCCAGCAGTACCATCGGGACAGGGGACACAGATACGCAGTATTTT.

V gene TRBV21-1 combines with J gene TRBJ2-1; TRBD2 reflects the table's D call only, with no check against the DNA. TRBV21-1 is designated a pseudogene. The CDR3 sequence is 17 residues long. The CDR3 sequence is CASSKAQREGHDNEQFF. CDR3 bases: TGTGCCAGCAGCAAAGCACAGCGGGAGGGCCATGACAATGAGCAGTTCTTC.

There are a few counts of this clonotype. The chain uses TRBV7-9 and TRBJ1-5; tentative D call: TRBD1 (5 bases). The CDR3 extends over 14 amino acids. Germline V lookup: CDR1 SEHNR, CDR2 FQNEAQ (reference sequence). V shed 5 bases and J shed 1 base, with 9 bases lying between them. CDR3 region: CASSPWDSNQPQHF. CDR3 DNA sequence: TGTGCCAGCAGCCCTTGGGACAGCAATCAGCCCCAGCATTTT.

This clonotype came up many times. J is TRBJ1-5 and V is TRBV6-2 or TRBV6-3, with D perhaps matching TRBD1 (6 bases). Germline assignment: CDR1 MNHEY and CDR2 SVGEGT. Trimming cost V 0 bases and J 0 bases, with 6 bases left between them. This CDR3 is 15 amino acids long. The CDR3 DNA sequence: TGTGCCAGCAGTTACTCGGGACATAGCAATCAGCCCCAGCATTTT. Translated: CASSYSGHSNQPQHF.

The J gene is TRBJ1-4, the V gene TRBV3-1, with D possibly matching TRBD1 (5 bases). The germline CDR1 and CDR2 sequences are LGHDT and YNNKEL (reference sequence). V was cut by 3 bases and J by 7 bases, with 15 bases left in between. The length of the CDR3 is 15 residues. The CDR3 DNA reads as TGTGCCAGCAGCCACCCCCGGGACTGGGGTGAAAAACTGTTTTTT. It specifies CASSHPRDWGEKLFF.

Only a few counts were recorded for this clonotype. V and J are TRBV5-5 and TRBJ1-1; a weak D match, TRBD1 (6 bases). This CDR3 has 16 amino acids. V was clipped by 4 bases and J by 1 base, with 17 bases between them. Looked up from germline, CDR1 is SGHKS and CDR2 is YYEKEE (reference sequence). The CDR3 coding sequence is TGTGCCAGCAGCCCCCGGACAGCTACTTCGAACACTGAAGCTTTCTTT. Its translation: CASSPRTATSNTEAFF.

A word on this clonotype: One end of the junction is discordant with germline, which a read error may explain. This chain uses TRBV3-1 with TRBJ2-1; weak D call: TRBD2 (7 bases). Germline CDR1 is LGHDT and CDR2 is YNNKEL (reference sequence). The CDR3 consists of 11 residues. The CDR3 region has the DNA TGTGCCAGCAGCCAGGGGCGGGGGCACTCTTTC. Translating it yields CASSQGRGHSF.

This clonotype was counted at least ten times. This rearrangement joins TRBV5-1 to TRBJ1-2; D is ambiguous. The CDR3 is made up of 15 amino acids. The germline V gene has CDR1 SGHRS and CDR2 YFSETQ. Trimming stripped 0 bases from V and 4 bases from J, with 13 bases between. CDR3 nucleotide sequence: TGCGCCAGCAGCTTGGTGGCCTCGAGAGGCTATGGCTACACCTTC. Residues: CASSLVASRGYGYTF.

This clonotype came up a few times. V usage is TRBV20-1 and J usage is TRBJ2-7, with D perhaps TRBD1 (5 bases). Trimming shortened V by 0 bases and J by 0 bases, and 12 bases separated the two germline ends. The CDR3 is made up of 15 amino acids. The germline V gene encodes CDR1 DFQATT and CDR2 SNEGSKA (reference sequence). The CDR3 nucleotides are TGCAGTGCTAGAGATGGGCAGGGTCGCTCCTACGAGCAGTACTTC. It specifies CSARDGQGRSYEQYF.

This clonotype was seen more than once but under ten times. CDR3 sequence: CAIGRDTYNEQFF. CDR3 DNA sequence: TGTGCCATCGGCCGGGACACCTACAATGAGCAGTTCTTC. This chain joins TRBV10-3 and TRBJ2-1, with D perhaps matching TRBD1 (6 bases). In germline, CDR1 is ENHRY, CDR2 SYGVKD. Trimming took 8 bases from V and 2 from J, leaving 10 bases between them. CDR3 length: 13 amino acids.